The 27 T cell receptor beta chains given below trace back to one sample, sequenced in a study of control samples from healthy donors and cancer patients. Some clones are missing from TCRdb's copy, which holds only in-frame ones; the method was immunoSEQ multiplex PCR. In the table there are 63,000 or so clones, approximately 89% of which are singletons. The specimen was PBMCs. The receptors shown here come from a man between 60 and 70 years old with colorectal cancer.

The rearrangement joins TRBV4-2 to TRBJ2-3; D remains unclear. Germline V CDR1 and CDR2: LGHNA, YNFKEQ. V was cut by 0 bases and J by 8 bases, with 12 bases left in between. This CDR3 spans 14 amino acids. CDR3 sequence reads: CASSQEGQVATQYF. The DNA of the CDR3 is TGTGCCAGCAGCCAAGAAGGCCAGGTGGCTACGCAGTATTTT.

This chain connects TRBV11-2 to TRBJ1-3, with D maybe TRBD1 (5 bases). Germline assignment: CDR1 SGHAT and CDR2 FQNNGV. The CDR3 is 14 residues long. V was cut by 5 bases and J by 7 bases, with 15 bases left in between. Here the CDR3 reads CASSPLGTPNTIYF. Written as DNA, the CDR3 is TGTGCCAGCAGCCCACTTGGGACTCCCAACACCATATATTTT.

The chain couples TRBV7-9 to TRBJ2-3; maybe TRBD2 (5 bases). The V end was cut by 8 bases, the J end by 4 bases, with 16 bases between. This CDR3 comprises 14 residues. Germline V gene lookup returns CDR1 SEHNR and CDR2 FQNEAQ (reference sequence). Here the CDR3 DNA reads TGTGCCAGCGCAGATGGAGCGGTAGCAGATACGCAGTATTTT. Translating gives CASADGAVADTQYF.

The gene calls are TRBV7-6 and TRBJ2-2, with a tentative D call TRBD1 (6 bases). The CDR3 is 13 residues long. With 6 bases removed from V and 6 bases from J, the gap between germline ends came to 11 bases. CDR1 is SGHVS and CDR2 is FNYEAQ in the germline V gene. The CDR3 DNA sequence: TGTGCCAGCAGTCCAGGGGCGCCCGGGGAGCTGTTTTTT. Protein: CASSPGAPGELFF.

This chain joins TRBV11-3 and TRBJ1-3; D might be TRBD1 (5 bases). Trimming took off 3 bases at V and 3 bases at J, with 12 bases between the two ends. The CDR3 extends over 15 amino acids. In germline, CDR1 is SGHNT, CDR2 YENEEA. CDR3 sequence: CASSLEGELGNTIYF. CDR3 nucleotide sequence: TGTGCCAGCAGCTTGGAAGGGGAGCTTGGAAACACCATATATTTT.

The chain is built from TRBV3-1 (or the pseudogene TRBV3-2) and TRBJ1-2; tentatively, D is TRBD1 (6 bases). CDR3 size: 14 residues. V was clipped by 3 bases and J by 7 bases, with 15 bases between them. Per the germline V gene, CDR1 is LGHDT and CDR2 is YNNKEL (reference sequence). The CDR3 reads CASSHRGAVGGYTF. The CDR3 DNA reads TGTGCCAGCAGCCATCGGGGGGCAGTTGGTGGCTACACCTTC.

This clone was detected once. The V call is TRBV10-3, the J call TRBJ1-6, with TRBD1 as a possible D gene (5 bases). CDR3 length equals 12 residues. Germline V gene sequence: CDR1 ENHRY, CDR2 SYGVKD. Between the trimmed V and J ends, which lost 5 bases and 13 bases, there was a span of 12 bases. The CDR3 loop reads CAISTERGPLHF. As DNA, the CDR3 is TGTGCCATCAGTACAGAGAGGGGTCCCCTCCACTTT.

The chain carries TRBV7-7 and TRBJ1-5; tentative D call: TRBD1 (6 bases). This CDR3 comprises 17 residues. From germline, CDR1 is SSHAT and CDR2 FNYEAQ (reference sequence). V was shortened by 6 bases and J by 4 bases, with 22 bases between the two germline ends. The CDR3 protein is CASSSLPTGLKNQPQHF. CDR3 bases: TGTGCCAGCAGTTCATTACCCACAGGGTTGAAGAATCAGCCCCAGCATTTT.

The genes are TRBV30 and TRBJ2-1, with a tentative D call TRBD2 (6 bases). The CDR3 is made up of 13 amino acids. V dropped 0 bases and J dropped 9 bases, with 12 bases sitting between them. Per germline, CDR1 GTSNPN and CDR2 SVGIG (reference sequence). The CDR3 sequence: CAWSVARGGEQFF. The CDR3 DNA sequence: TGTGCCTGGAGTGTAGCGAGGGGAGGTGAGCAGTTCTTC.

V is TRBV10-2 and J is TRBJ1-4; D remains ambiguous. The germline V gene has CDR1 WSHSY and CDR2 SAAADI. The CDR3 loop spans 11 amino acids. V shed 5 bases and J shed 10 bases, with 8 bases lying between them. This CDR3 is CASSPPGKLFF. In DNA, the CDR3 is TGCGCCAGCAGTCCCCCGGGAAAACTGTTTTTT.

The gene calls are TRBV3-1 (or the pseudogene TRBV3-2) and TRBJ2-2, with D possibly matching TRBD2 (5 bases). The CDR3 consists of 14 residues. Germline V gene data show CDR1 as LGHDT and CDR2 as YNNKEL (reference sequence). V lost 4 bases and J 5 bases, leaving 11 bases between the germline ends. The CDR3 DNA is TGTGCCAGCAGCCGCCTCACTAGAACCGGGGAGCTGTTTTTT. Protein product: CASSRLTRTGELFF.

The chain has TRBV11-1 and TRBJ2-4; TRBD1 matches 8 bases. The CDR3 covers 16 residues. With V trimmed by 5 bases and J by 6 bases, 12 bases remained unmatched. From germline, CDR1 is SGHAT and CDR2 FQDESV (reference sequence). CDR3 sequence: CASSLSPGGAGNIQYF. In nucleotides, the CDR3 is TGTGCCAGCAGCCTCAGCCCAGGGGGCGCGGGAAACATTCAGTACTTC.

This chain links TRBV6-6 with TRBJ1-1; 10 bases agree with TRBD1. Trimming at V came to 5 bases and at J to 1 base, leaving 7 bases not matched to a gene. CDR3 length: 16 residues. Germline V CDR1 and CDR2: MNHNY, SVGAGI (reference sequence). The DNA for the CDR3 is TGTGCCAGCAGTCAGGACAGGGGGTCGGGGAACACTGAAGCTTTCTTT. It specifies CASSQDRGSGNTEAFF.

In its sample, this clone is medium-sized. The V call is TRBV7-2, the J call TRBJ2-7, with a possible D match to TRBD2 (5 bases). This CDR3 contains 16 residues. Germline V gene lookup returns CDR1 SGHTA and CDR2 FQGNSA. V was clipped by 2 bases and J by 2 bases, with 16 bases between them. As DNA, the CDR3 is TGTGCCAGCAGCTTAACGGCAGGACTGTCTCCCTACGAGCAGTACTTC. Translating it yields CASSLTAGLSPYEQYF.

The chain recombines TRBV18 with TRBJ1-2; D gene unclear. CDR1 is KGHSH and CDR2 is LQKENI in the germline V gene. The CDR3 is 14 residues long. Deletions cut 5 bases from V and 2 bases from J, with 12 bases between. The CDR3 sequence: CASSTSTGNYGYTF. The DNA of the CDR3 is TGTGCCAGCTCAACCTCGACGGGAAACTATGGCTACACCTTC.

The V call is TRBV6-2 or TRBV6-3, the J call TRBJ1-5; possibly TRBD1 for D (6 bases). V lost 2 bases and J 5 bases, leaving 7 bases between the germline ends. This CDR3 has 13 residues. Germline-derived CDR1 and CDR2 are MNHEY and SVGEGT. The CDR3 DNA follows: TGTGCCAGCAGTTACCCAGGGGATCAGCCCCAGCATTTT. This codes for CASSYPGDQPQHF.

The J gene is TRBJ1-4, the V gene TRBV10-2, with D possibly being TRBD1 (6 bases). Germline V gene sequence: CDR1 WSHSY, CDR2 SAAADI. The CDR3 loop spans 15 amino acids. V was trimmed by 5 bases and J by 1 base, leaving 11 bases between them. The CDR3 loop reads CASSSQGGTNEKLFF. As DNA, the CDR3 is TGCGCCAGCAGTTCACAGGGAGGAACTAATGAAAAACTGTTTTTT.

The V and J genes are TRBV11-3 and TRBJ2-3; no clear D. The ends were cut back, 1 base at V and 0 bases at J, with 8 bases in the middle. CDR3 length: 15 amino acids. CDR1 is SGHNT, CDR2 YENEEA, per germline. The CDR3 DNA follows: TGTGCCAGCAGCTTAGGGGGATTTAGCACAGATACGCAGTATTTT. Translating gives CASSLGGFSTDTQYF.

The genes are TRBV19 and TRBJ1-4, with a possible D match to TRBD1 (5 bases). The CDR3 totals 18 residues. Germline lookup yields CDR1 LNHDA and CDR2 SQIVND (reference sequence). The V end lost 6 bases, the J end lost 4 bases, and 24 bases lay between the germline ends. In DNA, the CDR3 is TGTGCCAGTAGCCCCTCCCACCGACAGCTCCTCGGTAATGAAAAACTGTTTTTT. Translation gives CASSPSHRQLLGNEKLFF.

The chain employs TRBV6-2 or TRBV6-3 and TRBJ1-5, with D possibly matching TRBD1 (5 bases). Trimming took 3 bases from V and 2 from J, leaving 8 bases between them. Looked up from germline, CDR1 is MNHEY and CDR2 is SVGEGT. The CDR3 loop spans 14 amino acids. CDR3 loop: CASSYQGGNQPQHF. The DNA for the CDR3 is TGTGCCAGCAGTTATCAAGGGGGCAATCAGCCCCAGCATTTT.

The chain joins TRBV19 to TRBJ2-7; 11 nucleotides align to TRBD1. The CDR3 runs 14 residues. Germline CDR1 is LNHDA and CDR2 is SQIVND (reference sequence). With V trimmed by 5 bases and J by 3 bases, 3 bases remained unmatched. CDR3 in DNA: TGTGCCAGTAGTTCGGGACAGGGGGGCTACGAGCAGTACTTC. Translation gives CASSSGQGGYEQYF.

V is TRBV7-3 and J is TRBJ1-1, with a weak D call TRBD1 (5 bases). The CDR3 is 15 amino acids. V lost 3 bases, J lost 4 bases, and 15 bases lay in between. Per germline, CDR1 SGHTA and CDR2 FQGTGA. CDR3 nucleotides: TGTGCCAGCAGCTTGGAAATTGGGGGTGCCACTGAAGCTTTCTTT. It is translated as CASSLEIGGATEAFF.

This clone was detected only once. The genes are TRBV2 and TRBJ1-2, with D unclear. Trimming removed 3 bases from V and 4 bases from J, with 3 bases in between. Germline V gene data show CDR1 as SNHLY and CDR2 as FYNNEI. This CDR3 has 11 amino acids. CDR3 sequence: CASSDSYGYTF. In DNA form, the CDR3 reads TGTGCCAGCAGTGACAGCTATGGCTACACCTTC.

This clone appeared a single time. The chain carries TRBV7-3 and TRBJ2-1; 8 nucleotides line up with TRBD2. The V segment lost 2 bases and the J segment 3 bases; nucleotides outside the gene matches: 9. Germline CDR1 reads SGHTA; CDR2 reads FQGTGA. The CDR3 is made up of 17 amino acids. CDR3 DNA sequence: TGTGCCAGCAGCTTATATGCCACTAGCGGTCTCTACAATGAGCAGTTCTTC. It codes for CASSLYATSGLYNEQFF.

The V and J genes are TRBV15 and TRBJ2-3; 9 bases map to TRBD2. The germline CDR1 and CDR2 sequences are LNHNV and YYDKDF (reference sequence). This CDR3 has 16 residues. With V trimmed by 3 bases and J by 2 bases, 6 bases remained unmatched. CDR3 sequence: CATSRTPGLATDTQYF. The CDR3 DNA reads TGTGCCACCAGCAGGACACCGGGACTAGCCACAGATACGCAGTATTTT.

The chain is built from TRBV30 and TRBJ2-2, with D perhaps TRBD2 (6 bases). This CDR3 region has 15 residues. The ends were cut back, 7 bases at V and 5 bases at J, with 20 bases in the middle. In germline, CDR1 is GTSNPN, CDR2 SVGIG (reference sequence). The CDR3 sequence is CASPRRGLGTGELFF. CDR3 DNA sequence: TGTGCCTCCCCTAGGAGGGGCTTGGGGACCGGGGAGCTGTTTTTT.

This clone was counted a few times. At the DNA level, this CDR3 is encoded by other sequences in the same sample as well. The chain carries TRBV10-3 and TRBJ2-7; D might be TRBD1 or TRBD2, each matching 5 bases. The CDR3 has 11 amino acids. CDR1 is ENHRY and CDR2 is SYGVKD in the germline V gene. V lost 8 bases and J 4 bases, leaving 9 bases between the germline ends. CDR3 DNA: TGTGCCATCGGTGGGGGTTACGAGCAGTACTTC. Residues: CAIGGGYEQYF.